This entry describes one T cell receptor (beta chain). This clone was detected only a few times. Its recognized antigen is unknown. Qualities for individual bases were not recorded, and no much larger clone is one base off. The collaborating institutions used their own protocols to collect whole blood in K2EDTA tubes. For TCRbeta analysis, collaborator samples were shipped as frozen whole blood, as isolated PBMCs, or as DNA extracted from either sample type. The sample belongs to a study of blood T cell repertoires in COVID-19 (dated by TCRdb to 2019 to 2021). In terms of the full investigation: Collaborator samples came from the United States, Italy and Spain and covered acute and convalescent phases of COVID-19. The material from the prospective study consisted of cDNA or gDNA derived from T cells, B-cell-depleted T cells, or PBMCs. The dataset comprised deeply sampled blood TCRbeta repertoires from subjects exposed to, actively infected with, or recovered from COVID-19. The repertoires were released in a freely available public database intended as a resource for research on the immune response to SARS-CoV-2. The samples were drawn from the first 160 participants of the ongoing ImmuneRACE study and from 950 to 1,500 subjects provided by 6 global collaborators. The sample metadata nearly always contained a de-identified subject ID, COVID-19 status, age in years and sex. Where HLA class I and class II types were available, the types were taken from metadata supplied by the sample provider, not from assay-based typing. Results the study describes overall, beyond this receptor: Clinical and demographic metadata were provided uncurated, with the amount varying by source and participant.

V is pared back by 4 bases and J by 0 bases, with 7 bases lying between the germline termini. Counted from cysteine to phenylalanine, this CDR3 has 15 amino acids. Only the CDR3 portion is preserved as DNA: 45 bases, with reading frame beginning at the first base. According to the germline V gene (reference sequence), CDR1 reads WNHNN and CDR2 reads SYGVQD. TCRbeta CDR3 regions were amplified from genomic DNA by means of the immunoSEQ Assay, a bias-controlled multiplex PCR. Per the authors' processing: Nucleated cell counts per sample were estimated from amplification of reference gene primers within the assay. Sequence reads were collapsed and filtered to measure the absolute abundance of every unique TCRbeta CDR3 rearrangement. For each sample, productive Simpson clonality was calculated as the square root of Simpson's diversity index across productive rearrangements. The table comes from immuneACCESS by way of TCRdb, which keeps in-frame sequences with V and J called. Part of the clones is missing from these tables; in studies checked, under half for an unresolved V gene and the rest for unknown reasons. V, J and clone size reflect that table, while D and trimming were determined from the DNA. This sample gives under 150,000 clones in total; approximately 85% of them show up just once. More than 10% of the sample belongs to the ten largest clones.

The chain employs TRBV10-1 and TRBJ1-6, with the D gene uncertain. The receptor was derived from a human donor in a cohort sampled during active COVID-19. The sample comprised peripheral blood. The CDR3 region: CASSAGSSYNSPLHF. The DNA sequence is given as TGCGCCAGCAGTGCGGGGAGCTCCTATAATTCACCCCTCCACTTT.